This T cell receptor beta chain was obtained from a study of Siglec-9 on CD8 T cells in melanoma. General study results and limits: In melanoma tumors, a Siglec-9-marked effector memory CD8+ subset reportedly appeared to accumulate.

Points on this clone: Its antigen remains unknown.

The protocol was immunoSEQ multiplex PCR, while the TCRdb copy is restricted to in-frame clones and leaves out a portion. The table shows more than 25,000 clones, with 80% occurring only once. Trimming at V came to 2 bases and at J to 4 bases, leaving 6 bases not matched to a gene. CDR1 and CDR2 (germline): SGHNT, YYREEE (reference sequence). The length of the CDR3 is 16 residues. Sample: Siglec-9- CD8+ T cells sorted from blood. The chain has TRBV5-4 and TRBJ1-2, with 12 bases identical to TRBD1. The receptor comes from a human donor in good health. The DNA of the CDR3 is TGTGCCAGCAGCTTTTCGGGACAGGGGGCCGGCTATGGCTACACCTTC. Its translation is CASSFSGQGAGYGYTF.